These T cell receptor beta chains were read from a single sample in a study of Ad26.COV2.S vaccination and SARS-CoV-2 variants. Profiled with immunoSEQ multiplex PCR; TCRdb holds only in-frame clones, not every one. The sample holds 430,000 or so clones, 90% seen once. Here the sequenced sample was peripheral blood, taken in a trial of Ad26.COV2.S vaccine versus placebo. These receptors were obtained from a person aged 18-65 years who received the Ad26.COV2.S COVID-19 vaccine or a placebo. Both conserved end residues are part of each CDR3. A D gene is named only where the DNA matches it firmly. The size of a clone is reported for some rows only, either as once, few or many, or as a class for expanded clones.

v_gene	abundance	j_gene	d_gene	CDR3nt	CDR3aa
TRBV6-5	NA	TRBJ2-2	NA	TGTGCCAGCAGTTACTTCTCAGGACGCACCGGGGAGCTGTTTTTT	CASSYFSGRTGELFF
TRBV30	NA	TRBJ1-4	NA	TGTGCCTGGAACCCCAGACTAGGGGAAAAACTGTTTTTT	CAWNPRLGEKLFF
TRBV15	once	TRBJ2-4	TRBD2	TGTGCCATATCCCCGGGACTAGCGGGATACATTCAGTACTTC	CAISPGLAGYIQYF
TRBV5-1	NA	TRBJ2-7	NA	TGCGCCAGCAGCTTGGTGACAGACGGCGAGCAGTACTTC	CASSLVTDGEQYF
TRBV7-9	NA	TRBJ1-1	NA	TGTGCCAGCAGCTTAGGTAAGGCGAACACTGAAGCTTTCTTT	CASSLGKANTEAFF
TRBV29-1	once	TRBJ1-1	NA	TGCAGCGTGGGGTCAGGATGGATGAACACTGAAGCTTTCTTT	CSVGSGWMNTEAFF
TRBV3-1/TRBV3-2	NA	TRBJ2-1	TRBD2	TGTGCCAGCAGCCAAGAGGGACTAGCGGTAACTGAGCAGTTCTTC	CASSQEGLAVTEQFF
TRBV7-2	NA	TRBJ1-1	NA	TGTGCCAGCAATTGGGGGGAGATCATGAACACTGAAGCTTTCTTT	CASNWGEIMNTEAFF
TRBV6-1	NA	TRBJ1-4	NA	TGTGCCAGCAGTGAGGGGGATAAAAATGAAAAACTGTTTTTT	CASSEGDKNEKLFF
TRBV2	few	TRBJ2-6	NA	TGTGCCAGCAGTGGAACAACTGGGGCCAACGTCCTGACTTTC	CASSGTTGANVLTF
TRBV24-1	NA	TRBJ2-2	NA	TGTGCCACCGGACAGAGCACCGGGGAGCTGTTTTTT	CATGQSTGELFF
TRBV21-1	NA	TRBJ2-1	NA	TGTGCCAGCATGAAAAGCGGGACTAGAGGGAACAATGAGCAGTTCTTC	CASMKSGTRGNNEQFF
TRBV5-4	NA	TRBJ2-1	NA	TGTGCCAGCAGCTTGGCCGTCGTCTACAATGAGCAGTTCTTC	CASSLAVVYNEQFF
TRBV9	NA	TRBJ1-3	TRBD1	TGTGCCAGCAGCGGATACGATACAGGGGTGGGAAACACCATATATTTT	CASSGYDTGVGNTIYF
TRBV6-5	NA	TRBJ1-6	TRBD1	TGTGCCAGCAGTTACGACGGGACAGGGTTTAATTCACCCCTCCACTTT	CASSYDGTGFNSPLHF
TRBV28	many	TRBJ2-7	TRBD2	TGTGCCAGCAGTTTGCCGGGACTAGCGGGAGGGGGGACCCACTTC	CASSLPGLAGGGTHF
TRBV6-2/TRBV6-3	NA	TRBJ2-7	TRBD1	TGTGCCAGCAGTCGCGCCGGGACAGGCGGGGCCTACGAGCAGTACTTC	CASSRAGTGGAYEQYF
TRBV27	NA	TRBJ2-5	NA	TGTGCCAGCAGTCCTTGGGCAGACTACCAAGAGACCCAGTACTTC	CASSPWADYQETQYF
TRBV5-4	NA	TRBJ2-3	NA	TGTGCCAGCAGTCCAAGGGCGGGGTTTAGCACAGATACGCAGTATTTT	CASSPRAGFSTDTQYF
TRBV12-3/TRBV12-4	once	TRBJ2-7	NA	TGTGCCAGCAGTTCTGGTGAGGAGCAGTACTTC	CASSSGEEQYF
TRBV5-5	NA	TRBJ2-5	TRBD2	TGTGCCAGCAGCATAAGAACCGGGACTAGCGGAGGGGTACACCAAGAGACCCAGTACTTC	CASSIRTGTSGGVHQETQYF
TRBV30	NA	TRBJ2-1	NA	TGTGCCTGCCTTCGGCAGAGCTCCTACAATGAGCAGTTCTTC	CACLRQSSYNEQFF
TRBV7-9	NA	TRBJ1-5	NA	TGTGCCAGCAGCTTAGAGGGGACGGCAAGGCCCCAGCATTTT	CASSLEGTARPQHF
TRBV7-2	few	TRBJ1-5	NA	TGTGCCAGCAGCTCCACCCGGGGCAATCAGCCCCAGCATTTT	CASSSTRGNQPQHF
TRBV7-8	NA	TRBJ2-7	NA	TGTGCCAGCAGCCCCCCCAGGGGTTCCTACGAGCAGTACTTC	CASSPPRGSYEQYF
TRBV7-8	NA	TRBJ2-1	TRBD2	TGTGCCAGCAGCTTAGGGCGGGGAGGGGTCAATGAGCAGTTCTTC	CASSLGRGGVNEQFF
TRBV5-4	NA	TRBJ2-1	NA	TGTGCCAGCAGCTTGGCCGTAACGAATGAGCAGTTCTTC	CASSLAVTNEQFF
TRBV5-1	NA	TRBJ2-7	NA	TGCGCCAGCAGCCGAGACACGGGAGCCCCCTACGAGCAGTACTTC	CASSRDTGAPYEQYF
TRBV2	NA	TRBJ2-1	TRBD1	TGTGCCTCCAACCCCAGGGGGACCTACAATGAGCAGTTCTTC	CASNPRGTYNEQFF
TRBV7-8	NA	TRBJ2-3	TRBD2	TGTGCCAGCAGCCCTCGACTAGCGGGAAGCTCAGATACGCAGTATTTT	CASSPRLAGSSDTQYF
TRBV29-1	once	TRBJ2-3	TRBD1	TGCAGCGTTGAAGGAGGGCAGGGGGCTTCAGATACGCAGTATTTT	CSVEGGQGASDTQYF
TRBV15	NA	TRBJ2-3	TRBD1	TGTGCCACCAAAGGGGCAGGGGGAACAGATACGCAGTATTTT	CATKGAGGTDTQYF
TRBV3-1/TRBV3-2	NA	TRBJ2-1	TRBD2	TGTGCCAGCAGCCAAGACCTAGCGGGAGGGCTCGACCAGTTCTTC	CASSQDLAGGLDQFF
TRBV27	NA	TRBJ2-5	NA	TGTGCCAGCAGTTTGCTTGGGGATGGCCCGGAGACCCAGTACTTC	CASSLLGDGPETQYF
TRBV4-1	NA	TRBJ1-3	NA	TGCGCCAGCAGCCAGAGAGCCCCAGCTGCTGGAAACACCATATATTTT	CASSQRAPAAGNTIYF
TRBV25-1	NA	TRBJ2-5	NA	TGTGCCAGCAGTGAAAAAAGGGGCCTTAGCTTTGGAGAGACCCAGTACTTC	CASSEKRGLSFGETQYF
TRBV27	NA	TRBJ1-4	NA	TGTGCCAGCGCTCCTTGGGAACAGGGTGTTGGTGAAAAACTGTTTTTT	CASAPWEQGVGEKLFF
TRBV29-1	NA	TRBJ2-1	TRBD2	TGCAGCGTTGAAGTCACACTAAGCGGGAGTTCCTACAATGAGCAGTTCTTC	CSVEVTLSGSSYNEQFF
TRBV9	NA	TRBJ2-2	TRBD2	TGTGCCAGCAGCCCCCGCCTGACTAGCGGGATGATGGACACCGGGGAGCTGTTTTTT	CASSPRLTSGMMDTGELFF
TRBV27	NA	TRBJ2-7	NA	TGTGCCAGCCAGGGGTCCTCCTACGAGCAGTACTTC	CASQGSSYEQYF
TRBV12-3/TRBV12-4	NA	TRBJ1-5	NA	TGTGCCAGCAGTTCCGGACTTGGCCAGCCCCAGCATTTT	CASSSGLGQPQHF
TRBV29-1	NA	TRBJ1-2	NA	TGCAGCGTTGAGAGGGGTACCTTC	CSVERGTF
TRBV19	NA	TRBJ2-3	TRBD2	TGTGCCAGTAAGGGTTGGCGGGAGGGCCCTCCCACAGATACGCAGTATTTT	CASKGWREGPPTDTQYF
TRBV6-2/TRBV6-3	NA	TRBJ1-5	TRBD1	TGTGCCAGCAGCCCGTTGGACAGGGGCGACCAGCCCCAGCATTTT	CASSPLDRGDQPQHF
TRBV2	NA	TRBJ1-2	TRBD1	TGTGCCAGCACGCAACAGGGGGCGAACTATGGCTACACCTTC	CASTQQGANYGYTF
TRBV24-1	NA	TRBJ2-1	NA	TGTGCCACCAGTGATTCCCCTGTGAGCAGTGAGCAGTTCTTC	CATSDSPVSSEQFF
TRBV5-1	NA	TRBJ2-7	NA	TGCGCCAGCAGCTTGGGGAGTGGGGGACTCGGCTACGAGCAGTACTTC	CASSLGSGGLGYEQYF
TRBV7-9	NA	TRBJ1-1	TRBD1	TGTGCCAGCAGCTTGGGACAGGGGGCCGAAGCTTTCTTT	CASSLGQGAEAFF
TRBV7-6	NA	TRBJ2-5	TRBD2	TGTGCCAGCAGTTCACTAGCGGGAGGGGGGGAGACCCAGTACTTC	CASSSLAGGGETQYF
TRBV7-2	NA	TRBJ2-3	TRBD2	TGTGCCAGCAGCTTAGAGGGCGGGAGAACCGCAGATACGCAGTATTTT	CASSLEGGRTADTQYF